This TCR beta chain is drawn from a study of blood T cell repertoires in COVID-19. As for the study in general: Sources were T cells, B-cell-depleted T cells, or PBMCs; the material itself was cDNA or gDNA.

CDR1 and CDR2 from the germline V gene are MGHRA and YSYEKL. The CDR3 is made up of 15 amino acids. Trimming shortened V by 0 bases and J by 1 base, and 9 bases separated the two germline ends. The method was immunoSEQ multiplex PCR; TCRdb's version includes in-frame clones alone and lacks a portion of them. The sample yields 45,000 to 65,000 clones, roughly nine tenths seen once. Specimen: peripheral blood. The J gene is TRBJ1-2, the V gene TRBV4-1; TRBD1 is a possible D gene (5 bases). The TCR comes from a human donor in a cohort sampled during active COVID-19. This chain's CDR3 is CASSQDRQINYGYTF. Written as DNA, the CDR3 is TGCGCCAGCAGCCAAGATCGACAGATTAACTATGGCTACACCTTC.